A single T cell receptor (beta chain) is shown here with its context. Antigen: not known. This specimen comes from a study of CXCR3-negative and CXCR3-positive naive CD8 T cells. Study details: With about 1.5 +/- 0.3 million reads per library, the TRB reads numbered around 140 million in total.

With UMI labels, 5' RACE was used to prepare the TRB cDNA libraries. TCRdb reworked the 5' RACE reads into one entry per CDR3 protein, no DNA. This listing includes some 130,000 distinct CDR3 sequences. CDR1 and CDR2 from the germline V gene are SQVTM and ANQGSEA. The CDR3 consists of 14 residues. Study conclusions and caveats: In both naive subsets diversity was comparably high, whereas memory CD8+ cells showed much lower diversity. Upon cryopreservation, CXCR3 expression partially decreased, and most assays used fresh PBMCs.

This chain joins TRBV29-1 and TRBJ1-2; the TRBD1 assignment by TCRdb is unverifiable without DNA. The sequence derives from a human donor in good health. Some clones in this sample may be carry-over from other donors' samples. The sequenced sample was naive CXCR3- CD8+ T cells from blood. Subset here: CD45RO-CCR7+CD27+CD95- naive CD8+ T cells lacking CXCR3 (TNR3-). The CDR3 region is CSVEEGHLNYGYTF.